This TCR beta chain was captured by sequencing in a study of graft-versus-host responses after intestinal transplantation. Study-level information: Recipients obtained multivisceral, liver-intestinal, or isolated intestinal transplants. Anti-thymocyte globulin induction, then tacrolimus and steroids for about three years, went to all recipients. The study's findings and limits: Some patients had graft-donor T cell macrochimerism. In their allografts, the ratios of graft-versus-host to host-versus-graft T cell clones were high. Recipient bone marrow held GvH clones, some seen earlier in ileum or blood.

V lost 4 bases, J lost 6 bases, and 6 bases stayed unmatched. Germline V lookup: CDR1 SGHRS, CDR2 YFSETQ. The CDR3 runs to 13 residues. Repertoires were generated with immunoSEQ multiplex PCR, while TCRdb's copy carries only in-frame clones and drops some. The sample records around 37,000 clones, around 90% being singletons. As concerns this clone: Its target is unknown.

Processed graft tissue released its intraepithelial and lamina propria lymphocytes. The chain uses TRBV5-1 and TRBJ2-7, with 8 nucleotides matching TRBD2. Sequences were derived from ileum tissue, sampled almost 210 days after intestinal transplant. The clonotype was recovered from a human patient who received an intestinal transplant, so some T cells may come from the graft donor. Written as DNA, the CDR3 is TGCGCCAGCAGCGGGACTAGTTACGGCGAGCAGTACTTC. Translated, it gives CASSGTSYGEQYF.